Below, 9 T cell receptor beta chains from the same sample are listed, as sequenced in a study of cytomegalovirus exposure and HLA in healthy donors. 13 Jbeta primers and 60 Vbeta primers were used for the PCR. Data came from immunoSEQ multiplex PCR; TCRdb stores just in-frame clones and leaves some out. The table shows under 40,000 clones, with 60% to 80% occurring only once. The specimen was PBMCs. Source of these receptors: a woman aged 25-40 years in good health and CMV-seropositive.

This clone turned up a few times. The chain has TRBV5-1 and TRBJ2-2; D perhaps matches TRBD2 (5 bases). V gave up 5 bases and J gave up 0 bases, with 11 bases separating them. This CDR3 is 15 amino acids long. CDR1 is SGHRS, CDR2 YFSETQ, per germline. CDR3 residues: CASSPTRANTGELFF. The DNA for the CDR3 is TGCGCCAGCAGTCCTACTAGGGCGAACACCGGGGAGCTGTTTTTT.

The CDR3 nucleotides are TGCAGCGGCATGGTGCGGGAAGGCTACACCTTC. Translating it yields CSGMVREGYTF. This chain connects TRBV29-1 to TRBJ1-2, with D unresolved. The CDR3 totals 11 residues. The germline CDR1 and CDR2 sequences are SQVTM and ANQGSEA. The germline V and J ends were trimmed by 7 bases and 8 bases, with 14 bases remaining between them. Filled out from reference TRBV29-1 and TRBJ1-2, the complete variable domain reads SAVISQKPSRDICQRGTSLTIQCQVDSQVTMMFWYRQQPGQSLTLIATANQGSEATYESGFVIDKFPISRPNLTFSTLTVSNMSPEDSSIYLCSGMVREGYTFGSGTRLTVV.

This rearrangement joins TRBV10-2 to TRBJ2-3; a possible D gene is TRBD2 (5 bases). V dropped 6 bases and J dropped 0 bases, with 16 bases sitting between them. The CDR3 is made up of 16 amino acids. Per the germline V gene, CDR1 is WSHSY and CDR2 is SAAADI. CDR3 region: CASSYDRGLSTDTQYF. The CDR3 DNA reads TGCGCCAGCAGCTACGACCGGGGTCTTAGCACAGATACGCAGTATTTT.

The rearrangement uses TRBV7-2 and TRBJ1-6; D uncertain. Germline CDR1 and CDR2: SGHTA and FQGNSA. Trimming removed 8 bases at V and 7 bases at J, with 18 bases between. CDR3 size: 15 residues. The CDR3 DNA sequence: TGTGCCAGCTACCCGGGAGGGAATCGAAATTCACCCCTCCACTTT. It specifies CASYPGGNRNSPLHF.

The chain couples TRBV2 to TRBJ1-2; D is possibly TRBD1 (6 bases). CDR3 length: 18 residues. CDR1 is SNHLY and CDR2 is FYNNEI in the germline V gene. The germline V and J ends were trimmed by 6 bases and 3 bases, with 26 bases remaining between them. The CDR3, as DNA: TGTGCCAGCAGCATTCCCGGGGGGCTAACCTTTAGGGACTATGGCTACACCTTC. It is translated as CASSIPGGLTFRDYGYTF.

The chain combines TRBV11-1 with TRBJ2-6; TRBD1 might be the D (6 bases). V was clipped by 5 bases and J by 3 bases, with 11 bases between them. Looked up from germline, CDR1 is SGHAT and CDR2 is FQDESV (reference sequence). The CDR3 contains 15 residues. The CDR3: CASSLTGRGANVLTF. The CDR3 bases are TGTGCCAGCAGCCTTACAGGGCGTGGGGCCAACGTCCTGACTTTC.

J is TRBJ2-7 and V is TRBV12-5, with 10 positions matching TRBD1. The germline V gene has CDR1 LGHNT and CDR2 FRNRAP. The CDR3 is 15 amino acids. V was clipped by 2 bases and J by 7 bases; unmatched bases: 8. This CDR3 is CASGLFRDRGEEQYF. CDR3 nucleotides: TGTGCTAGTGGTTTGTTCCGGGACAGGGGCGAAGAGCAGTACTTC.

This clone was seen a few times. The J gene is TRBJ1-3, the V gene TRBV6-5; D unresolved. Trimming pared 6 bases from V and 0 bases from J, leaving 9 bases between. Per germline, CDR1 MNHEY and CDR2 SVGAGI. The CDR3 contains 14 residues. The CDR3 loop reads CASSRGYSGNTIYF. The CDR3 bases are TGTGCCAGCAGCCGAGGGTACTCTGGAAACACCATATATTTT.

With respect to this clone: One end of the junction does not line up with germline, which may come from a read error. This chain connects TRBV7-9 to TRBJ1-2; D is unclear. Germline loops: CDR1 SEHNR, CDR2 FQNEAQ (reference sequence). This CDR3 has 12 amino acids. The CDR3 nucleotides read TGTTCCAGCAGTTTCGGCGATAGCGGCTACACCTTC. Encoded protein: CSSSFGDSGYTF. Drawing the rest from reference TRBV7-9 and TRBJ1-2, the complete variable domain is DTGVSQNPRHKITKRGQNVTFRCDPISEHNRLYWYRQTLGQGPEFLTYFQNEAQLEKSRLLSDRFSAERPKGSFSTLEIQRTEQGDSAMYLCSSSFGDSGYTFGSGTRLTVV.